Below are 5 T cell receptor beta chains sequenced from a single sample in a study of T cell changes during pregnancy in multiple sclerosis. Here immunoSEQ multiplex PCR was the method, and the copy in TCRdb shows in-frame clones only, minus some. The repertoire holds 50,000 to 70,000 clones, just under 95% seen once, with approximately 1.4% in the top ten. The sample consisted of peripheral blood, taken in the second trimester of pregnancy. The receptors shown here come from a female donor with multiple sclerosis, enrolled in a pregnancy study.

The chain is built from TRBV5-4 and TRBJ2-7; D remains unclear. V lost 1 base to trimming and J lost 3 bases, with 11 bases between them. Germline V gene sequence: CDR1 SGHNT, CDR2 YYREEE (reference sequence). CDR3 length: 14 amino acids. This CDR3 is CASSLSETLYEQYF. The CDR3, as DNA: TGTGCCAGCAGCTTGTCTGAGACTCTCTACGAGCAGTACTTC.

The chain joins TRBV10-3 to TRBJ2-1; tentatively, D is TRBD1 (5 bases). This CDR3 spans 15 amino acids. The V gene's germline CDR1 is ENHRY and CDR2 SYGVKD. The V and J ends lost 2 bases and 6 bases respectively, with 14 bases between them. This CDR3 reads CAISERPGQGNEQFF. CDR3 DNA: TGTGCCATCAGTGAGAGACCCGGGCAGGGCAATGAGCAGTTCTTC.

The chain employs TRBV2 and TRBJ1-5; the D gene is possibly TRBD1 (5 bases). Trimming left V 6 bases short and J 2 bases short, with 14 bases between. Germline CDR1 reads SNHLY; CDR2 reads FYNNEI. This CDR3 has 15 residues. The DNA for the CDR3 is TGTGCCAGCAGCGTGGACACGAAAGGCAATCAGCCCCAGCATTTT. Translated, it gives CASSVDTKGNQPQHF.

This chain links TRBV28 with TRBJ1-6; 7 bases fit TRBD1. The germline V gene encodes CDR1 MDHEN and CDR2 SYDVKM. Trimming at V came to 6 bases and at J to 7 bases, leaving 6 bases not matched to a gene. This CDR3 region has 14 residues. The CDR3 DNA is TGTGCCAGCAGAGCAGACAGGGTAAATTCACCCCTCCACTTT. It specifies CASRADRVNSPLHF.

The chain is built from TRBV27 and TRBJ2-5, with 15 bases that match TRBD2. The germline gives CDR1 MNHEY, CDR2 SMNVEV (reference sequence). With V trimmed by 6 bases and J by 0 bases, 11 bases remained unmatched. The CDR3 covers 19 residues. CDR3 DNA sequence: TGTGCCAGCAGGGGGACTAGCGGGAGGCTTGGGATATACCAAGAGACCCAGTACTTC. This gives the protein CASRGTSGRLGIYQETQYF.